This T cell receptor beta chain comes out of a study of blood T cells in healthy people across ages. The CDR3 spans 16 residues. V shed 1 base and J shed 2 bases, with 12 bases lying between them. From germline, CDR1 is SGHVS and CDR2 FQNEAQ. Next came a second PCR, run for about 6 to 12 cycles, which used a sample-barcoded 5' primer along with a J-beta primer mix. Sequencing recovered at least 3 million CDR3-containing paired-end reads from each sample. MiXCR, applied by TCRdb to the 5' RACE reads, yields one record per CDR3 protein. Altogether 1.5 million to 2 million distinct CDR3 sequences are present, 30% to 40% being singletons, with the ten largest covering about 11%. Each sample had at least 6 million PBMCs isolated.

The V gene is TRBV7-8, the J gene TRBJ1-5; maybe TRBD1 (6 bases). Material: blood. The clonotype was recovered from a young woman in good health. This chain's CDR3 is CASSLVGGRGNQPQHF. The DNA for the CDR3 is TGTGCCAGCAGCTTAGTAGGGGGGCGCGGCAATCAGCCCCAGCATTTT.